Listed below are T cell receptor beta chains from one sample, sequenced in a study of T cell repertoires in cytomegalovirus infection. Via MiXCR, TCRdb re-called the reads, giving one row per CDR3 protein. This table holds around 170,000 distinct CDR3 sequences, approximately 14% found once. The sequenced sample was PBMCs. Every receptor here comes from a human donor in good health (CMV status not recorded). Some clones in this sample may be carry-over from other donors' samples. Each CDR3 is given with its conserved first and last residue. Each record gives: V gene, J gene, CDR3 protein.

v_call: TRBV7-2; j_call: TRBJ2-5; cdr3_aa: CASSSGSRLAGDRETQYF
v_call: TRBV27; j_call: TRBJ2-5; cdr3_aa: CASSLRFGGPQTQYF
v_call: TRBV11-1; j_call: TRBJ2-1; cdr3_aa: CASSLVLPHNEQFF
v_call: TRBV4-1; j_call: TRBJ1-5; cdr3_aa: CASSQDRGNRDQPQHF
v_call: TRBV7-4; j_call: TRBJ1-5; cdr3_aa: CASSSDGNNQPQHF
v_call: TRBV29-1; j_call: TRBJ2-7; cdr3_aa: CSAGDAGSYEQYF
v_call: TRBV7-2; j_call: TRBJ2-4; cdr3_aa: CASSLARQLKNIQYF
v_call: TRBV14; j_call: TRBJ2-5; cdr3_aa: CASSQGSGWQETQYF
v_call: TRBV7-9; j_call: TRBJ2-7; cdr3_aa: CASSSGTFPYEQYF
v_call: TRBV11-2; j_call: TRBJ1-4; cdr3_aa: CASSSQGGKHEKLFF
v_call: TRBV5-1; j_call: TRBJ2-1; cdr3_aa: CASSSPRQIADLYNEQFF
v_call: TRBV2; j_call: TRBJ1-5; cdr3_aa: CASSPVDGNQPQHF
v_call: TRBV28; j_call: TRBJ1-5; cdr3_aa: CASSFGRGNQPQHF